The T cell receptor (beta chain) described here comes from a study of regulatory T cells in long-lasting Graves disease (dated by TCRdb to the early 2020s). Concerning the study at large: Antithyroid drugs had been taken for less than 3 months by newly diagnosed Graves' disease patients. The study took place in China and was registered as a clinical trial. This study used TCR sequencing and RNA sequencing of peripheral blood to compare persistent Graves' disease patients against newly diagnosed Graves' disease patients. A total of about 35 samples underwent TCR sequencing: some 13 from persistent and around 20 from newly diagnosed Graves' disease patients.

Summary of the overall study and its limitations: Sequencing and analysis were limited to the TCR beta chain. The authors acknowledged the small sample size as a limitation that may reduce accuracy. Compared with newly diagnosed patients, patients with persistent Graves' disease had lower TCR Shannon entropy and fewer highly expanded clones, which suggests clonal expansion. More public clonotypes were shared among persistent patients (roughly 2,700) than among newly diagnosed patients (966). Peripheral blood alone was examined, since thyroid tissue, which constituted the primary lesion, could not be accessed.

The label giving this sample's time point can be read as: newly diagnosed GD, antithyroid drugs for less than 3 months. RNA was extracted from PBMCs in TRIzol for both TCR sequencing and RNA sequencing. Graves' disease was diagnosed according to American Thyroid Association guidelines. Patients for the study were recruited at an endocrinology department in Xi'an, China. Each patient gave about 8.1 milliliters of peripheral blood, collected in an EDTA anticoagulant tube. Ficoll Paque Plus density gradient separation was used to isolate PBMCs, and no further T cell sorting was performed. An Agilent 2100 Bioanalyzer and agarose gel were used to check RNA quality, while a NanoDrop 2000 measured RNA concentration. In this sample, this clonotype turned up a few times. Its antigen target is currently unknown. Per-base qualities were not stored, and no clone one base away is much larger. The library was built by means of multiplex PCR. The sample was run on an Illumina HiSeq 4000. To build TCR beta libraries, CDR3 regions were amplified by Arm-PCR using iRepertoire HTBI primers. PCR products were gel purified before sequencing. The authors' pipeline ran thus. Across samples, about 64 TRBV and roughly 13 TRBJ segments were identified and used for gene usage analysis of CDR3 amino acid clonotypes. Filtered high-quality paired reads were merged into contigs using COPE and FqMerger. Contigs were aligned with BLAST to IMGT TRBV, TRBD and TRBJ reference genes, and CDR3 was defined per IMGT. Clonotypes above 0.1% frequency were classified as highly expanded clones. Shannon entropy was used to measure repertoire diversity, and the Gini coefficient was used to measure V-J evenness. Public clonotypes were defined as clonotypes shared by more than one individual. Through fastp at Q25 and MiXCR, TCRdb rebuilt clones from the public reads, retaining in-frame beta chains. Each entry merges the rows of one CDR3 protein and shows their most common DNA and genes. The V and J calls here are based on TCRdb, not the publication. The sample yields hundreds of thousands of distinct CDR3 sequences; less than 20% were counted once. Clones ranked in the top ten supply approximately 20% of the sample.

The same sample was also studied in work on T cells in Graves' hyperthyroidism and ophthalmopathy. Drawing on the second study: A patient counted as having stable Graves' hyperthyroidism if no progression to ophthalmopathy occurred over 18 months of follow-up. Hyperthyroidism patients were newly diagnosed, with disease duration under 2 months, and aged 18 to 65 years. The study excluded patients with uncontrolled infections, other autoimmune diseases, pregnancy or lactation. Clinical symptoms, serum thyroxine and TRAb, thyroid ultrasound, and orbital computed tomography formed the basis for the diagnoses. A first-round RT-PCR of the TCR CDR3 used the HTBI primer set with the Qiagen OneStep RT-PCR kit. Most expanded thyroid clonotypes (frequency above 0.001) were also detected in blood, a finding suggesting that blood repertoires may reflect thyroid immune responses. Ophthalmopathy was separated from stable hyperthyroidism by a 13 V-J signature model, with just over 85% sensitivity and roughly 81% specificity obtained in cross-validation and 80%/75% obtained in testing. During validation, the model predicted progression to ophthalmopathy a median of approximately 6 months ahead of onset, with around 70% sensitivity and around 73% specificity. A discovery cohort of about a hundred patients, about 40 with Graves' ophthalmopathy and fewer than 65 with stable Graves' hyperthyroidism, was used to find distinguishing TCR V-J signatures. Prospective prediction of ophthalmopathy was tested in an independent validation cohort consisting of 18 hyperthyroidism patients and approximately 16 patients who later progressed to ophthalmopathy. For training and testing, the 100 patients in the discovery cohort were randomly divided in a 7:3 ratio. In more than 5 Graves' hyperthyroidism patients, the study also compared T-cell repertoires from thyroid tissue with T-cell repertoires from blood. After blood sampling, hyperthyroidism patients were treated with methimazole at a starting dose of 30 mg daily, and ophthalmopathy patients were treated with high-dose intravenous methylprednisolone. Libraries were constructed in a second round of multiplex PCR, after which size selection and purification were carried out. Paired-end sequencing of the libraries was performed with 100 bp reads on an Illumina HiSeq2000. SOAPnuke was used to process the raw data, removing reads that contained adapters or uncalled bases, had a mean Phred below 15, or lacked an exact match to the constant primer or identifier. High-quality paired reads were merged using COPE v1.2.5, and each unique nucleotide sequence was defined as a clonotype. MiTCR v1.1 was used to align the clonotypes against IMGT TRBV, TRBD and TRBJ reference segments. Only V-J combinations with frequency above 0.0001, covering 99% to 99.2% of repertoires, were analysed. A TCS score was defined as the ratio of F50 (clonal expansion) to E x V (chaos), with BLOSUM62-based TCRdist applied between CDR3 peptides within each V-J. Welch's t-statistics and random forest reduced 500 to 650 V-J features to 10 to 15, which were used in a naive Bayes classifier (R e1071). No statistical method was used to set the sample size in advance, and investigators knew the group allocation. The paper describes TCR Vbeta CDR3 sequencing of around 140 peripheral blood samples, made up of some 40 ophthalmopathy patients, some 76 hyperthyroidism patients and 17 progressor patients.

The TCR comes from a woman in her twenties or thirties with Graves disease. Donor details come from another sample of the same person, matched by shared clones. The sample here was peripheral blood mononuclear cells (PBMCs), taken at new diagnosis, from a patient treated with antithyroid drugs.

The base sequence is TGTGCCAGCAGCCAAAGGACAGGGAGTATCCAAGAGACCCAGTACTTC. It codes for CASSQRTGSIQETQYF. The V and J segments used are TRBV3-1 and TRBJ2-5; the central 8 bases match TRBD1. Including the terminal cysteine and phenylalanine, the CDR3 comprises 16 residues. The kept DNA is CDR3 alone, 48 bases in frame from the first base. CDR1 is given as LGHDT and CDR2 as YNNKEL, both from the germline V gene (reference sequence). V loses 2 bases at its end and J loses 1 base; junction bases beyond the gene matches: 6.